This T cell receptor (beta chain) was retrieved from a study of T-cell memory formation after mild COVID-19. As for the study in general: TCR clusters were largely donor specific.

TCRdb re-derived calls from the 5' RACE reads in MiXCR, one entry per CDR3 protein. The profile shows roughly 300,000 distinct CDR3 sequences, under 8.5% of them singletons. Findings and limits, study-wide: What remained unconfirmed was the SARS-CoV-2 specificity of second-wave clones peaking on day 37.

This clonotype was observed a handful of times. Its antigen is currently unknown. The CDR3 length is 12 residues. Germline V lookup: CDR1 PRHDT, CDR2 FYEKMQ (reference sequence). V lost 5 bases to trimming and J lost 8 bases, with 12 bases between them. Sequencing input: PBMCs or a T cell subset sorted from them (not recorded which). The receptor comes from a young man who had mild COVID-19 (a few samples of this study predate the infection). Cell type and time point are not known. The chain joins TRBV13 to TRBJ1-1; D is unclear. The CDR3 bases are TGTGCCAGCAGCCCCCCGACAAGGGAAGCTTTCTTT. Protein product: CASSPPTREAFF.